The 3 T cell receptor beta chains listed next were all sequenced from one sample in a study of shared clonotypes between healthy human individuals. TCRdb keeps only in-frame clones here, not all; method: immunoSEQ multiplex PCR. The table has approximately 2,000,000 clones, about 94% seen once. Naive CD8 cells, CD45RO-negative and positively selected for CCR7, excluded terminally differentiated effector memory CD45RA+ cells. The sequencing sample was made of naive CD8+ T cells from PBMCs. The source of these receptors is a man aged 18 to 29 in good health. Some clones in this sample may be carry-over from other donors' samples.

This CDR3 is CASSLFLAGYSYNEQFF. CDR3 coding DNA: TGTGCCAGCAGTTTATTCCTAGCGGGGTACTCCTACAATGAGCAGTTCTTC. The chain recombines TRBV27 with TRBJ2-1; 9 bases are a match to TRBD2. Looked up from germline, CDR1 is MNHEY and CDR2 is SMNVEV (reference sequence). J gave up 0 bases and V 1 base, and 4 bases lay outside the gene matches. There are 17 residues in the CDR3.

This chain links TRBV15 with TRBJ2-7; 8 positions agree with TRBD2. Germline CDR1 and CDR2: LNHNV and YYDKDF (reference sequence). This CDR3 has 16 amino acids. The J segment lost 2 bases and the V segment lost 3 bases, leaving 9 bases of the junction unmatched. This CDR3 is CATSSRTGGPTYEQYF. DNA of the CDR3: TGTGCCACCAGCAGTAGGACGGGAGGGCCCACCTACGAGCAGTACTTC.

As for this clone: The same CDR3 also results from other DNA sequences found in this sample. The genes are TRBV7-9 and TRBJ1-5, with D possibly TRBD1 on 6 matching bases. CDR3 length equals 12 residues. Trimming removed 5 bases from V and 7 bases from J, with 9 bases in between. In germline, CDR1 is SEHNR, CDR2 FQNEAQ (reference sequence). CDR3 sequence reads: CASSLGAQPQHF. In nucleotides, the CDR3 is TGTGCCAGCAGCCTGGGGGCCCAGCCCCAGCATTTT.